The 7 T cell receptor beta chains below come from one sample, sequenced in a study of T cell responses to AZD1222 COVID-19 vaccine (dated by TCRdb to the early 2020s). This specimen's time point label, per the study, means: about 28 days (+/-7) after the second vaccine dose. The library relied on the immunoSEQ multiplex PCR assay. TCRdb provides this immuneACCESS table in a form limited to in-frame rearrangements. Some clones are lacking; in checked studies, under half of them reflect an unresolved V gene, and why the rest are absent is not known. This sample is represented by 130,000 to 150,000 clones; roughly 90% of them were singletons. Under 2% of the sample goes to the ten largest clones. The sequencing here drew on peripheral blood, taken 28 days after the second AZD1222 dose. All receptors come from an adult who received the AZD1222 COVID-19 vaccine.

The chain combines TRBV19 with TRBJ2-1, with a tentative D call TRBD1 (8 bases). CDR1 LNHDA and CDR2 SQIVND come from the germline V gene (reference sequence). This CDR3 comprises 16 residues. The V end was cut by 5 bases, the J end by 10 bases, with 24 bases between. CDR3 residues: CASSARLQAGQEEQFF. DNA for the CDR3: TGTGCCAGTAGTGCACGCCTACAAGCGGGACAGGAAGAGCAGTTCTTC.

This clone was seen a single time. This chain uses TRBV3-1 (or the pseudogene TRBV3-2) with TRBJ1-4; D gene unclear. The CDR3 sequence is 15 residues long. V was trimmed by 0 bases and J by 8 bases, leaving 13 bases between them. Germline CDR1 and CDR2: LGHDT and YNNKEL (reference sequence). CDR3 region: CASSQDSGYVEKLFF. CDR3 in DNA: TGTGCCAGCAGCCAAGATTCAGGATATGTAGAAAAACTGTTTTTT.

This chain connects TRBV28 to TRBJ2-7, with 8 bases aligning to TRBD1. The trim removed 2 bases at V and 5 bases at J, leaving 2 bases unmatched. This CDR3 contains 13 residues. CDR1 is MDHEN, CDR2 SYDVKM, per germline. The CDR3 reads CASSLQGADEQYF. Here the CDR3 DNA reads TGTGCCAGCAGTTTACAGGGGGCAGACGAGCAGTACTTC.

This chain's CDR3 is CASSLAPLGPYNEQFF. The CDR3, as DNA: TGTGCCAGCAGCTTAGCCCCACTTGGGCCGTACAATGAGCAGTTCTTC. The chain employs TRBV11-3 and TRBJ2-1; the D is unclear. Germline CDR1 and CDR2: SGHNT and YENEEA. The V end was cut by 1 base, the J end by 4 bases, with 14 bases between. The length of the CDR3 is 16 residues.

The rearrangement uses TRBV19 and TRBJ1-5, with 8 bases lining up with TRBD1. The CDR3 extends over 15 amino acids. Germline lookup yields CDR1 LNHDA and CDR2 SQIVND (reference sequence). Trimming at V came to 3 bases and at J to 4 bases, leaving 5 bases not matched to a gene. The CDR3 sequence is CASSIDRGLNQPQHF. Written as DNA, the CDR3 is TGTGCCAGTAGTATCGACAGGGGCTTAAATCAGCCCCAGCATTTT.

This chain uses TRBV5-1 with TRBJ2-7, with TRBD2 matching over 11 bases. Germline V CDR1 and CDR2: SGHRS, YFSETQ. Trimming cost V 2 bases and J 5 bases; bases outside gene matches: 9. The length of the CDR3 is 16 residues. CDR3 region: CASSFSGRAQLDEQYF. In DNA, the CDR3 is TGCGCCAGCAGCTTTAGCGGGAGGGCCCAGCTGGACGAGCAGTACTTC.

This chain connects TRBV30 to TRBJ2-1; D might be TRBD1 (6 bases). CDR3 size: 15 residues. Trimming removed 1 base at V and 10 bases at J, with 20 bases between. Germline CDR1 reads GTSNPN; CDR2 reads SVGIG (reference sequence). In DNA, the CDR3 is TGTGCCTGGAGTGGATACTCAACAGGGTCCCGGGAGCAGTTCTTC. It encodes CAWSGYSTGSREQFF.